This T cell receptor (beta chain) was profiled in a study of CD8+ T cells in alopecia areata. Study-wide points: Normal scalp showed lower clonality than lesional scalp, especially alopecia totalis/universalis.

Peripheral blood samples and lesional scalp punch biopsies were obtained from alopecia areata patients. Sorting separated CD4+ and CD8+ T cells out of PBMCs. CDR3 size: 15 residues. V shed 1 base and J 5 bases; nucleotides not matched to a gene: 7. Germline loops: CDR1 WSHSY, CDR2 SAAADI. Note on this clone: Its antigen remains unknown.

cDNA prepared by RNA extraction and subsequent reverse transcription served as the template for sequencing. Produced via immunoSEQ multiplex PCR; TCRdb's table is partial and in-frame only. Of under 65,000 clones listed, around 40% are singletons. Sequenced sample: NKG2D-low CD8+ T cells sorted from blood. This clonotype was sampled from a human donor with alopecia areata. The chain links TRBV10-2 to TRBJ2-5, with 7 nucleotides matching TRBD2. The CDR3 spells CASSELAGPWETQYF. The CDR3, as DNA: TGCGCCAGCAGTGAGTTAGCGGGTCCGTGGGAGACCCAGTACTTC.